This T cell receptor beta chain was identified during a study of T cell responses to AZD1222 COVID-19 vaccine. Concerning this clone: The antigen remains unidentified.

Study-level points and caveats: Mapped onto spike, vaccine-associated CD4 TCRs spanned it and were dominant at 160-218 and 743-854. AZD1222 recipients seropositive at baseline numbered only six or seven.

Germline V gene data show CDR1 as GTSNPN and CDR2 as SVGIG (reference sequence). CDR3 size: 14 residues. V was clipped by 0 bases and J by 3 bases, with 12 bases between them. Assay used: immunoSEQ multiplex PCR; TCRdb lists only in-frame clones, some missing. The sample has 100,000 to 150,000 clones; more than 90% are singletons. Pooling was applied to second doses at about 4 or about 12 weeks. The specimen was peripheral blood, collected 28 days after the second AZD1222 dose. The receptor's source is an adult who received the AZD1222 COVID-19 vaccine. This rearrangement joins TRBV30 to TRBJ2-7, with D perhaps TRBD1 or TRBD2 (5 bases each). The CDR3 is CAWSVPGRIYEQYF. CDR3 sequence (DNA): TGTGCCTGGAGTGTACCGGGACGGATCTACGAGCAGTACTTC.